These 30 T cell receptor beta chains originate from one sample sequenced in a study of PD-1 blockade in mismatch repair-deficient tumors. Repertoires were generated with immunoSEQ multiplex PCR, while TCRdb's copy carries only in-frame clones and drops some. The data show tens of thousands of clones, with roughly 80% seen just once and roughly 2.5% held by the top ten. The sequences come from peripheral blood, collected 12 weeks after starting pembrolizumab. These receptors were obtained from an adult with mismatch repair-deficient cancer.

In its sample, this clone was seen a few times. Other DNA sequences in the same sample also yield this CDR3. This sequence joins TRBV6-5 and TRBJ1-2; 7 bases line up with TRBD1. The CDR3 has 14 amino acids. With 0 bases clipped from V and 8 bases from J, the junction kept 6 bases outside the gene matches. CDR1 and CDR2 (germline): MNHEY, SVGAGI. The CDR3 nucleotides read TGTGCCAGCAGTTACTCAGGGGGCGCGAGCGGCTACACCTTC. Residues: CASSYSGGASGYTF.

The J gene is TRBJ2-5, the V gene TRBV6-5; maybe TRBD2 (5 bases). Germline CDR1 and CDR2: MNHEY and SVGAGI. V lost 0 bases and J 1 base, leaving 9 bases between the germline ends. The CDR3 spans 15 residues. CDR3 nucleotide sequence: TGTGCCAGCAGTTACTCAAGCGGCTCCCAAGAGACCCAGTACTTC. It encodes CASSYSSGSQETQYF.

This clone was seen only a few times. The chain links TRBV9 to TRBJ2-5; TRBD2 aligns across 7 bases. The CDR3 runs to 13 residues. V dropped 3 bases and J dropped 4; count of bases not matched to a gene: 3. Germline loops: CDR1 SGDLS, CDR2 YYNGEE. CDR3 DNA: TGTGCCAGCAGCGGGACTAGAGGAGAGACCCAGTACTTC. This codes for CASSGTRGETQYF.

The chain recombines TRBV6-5 with TRBJ1-2; no firm D call. The V end lost 5 bases, the J end lost 6 bases, and 10 bases lay between the germline ends. The CDR3 is 12 amino acids. From germline, CDR1 is MNHEY and CDR2 SVGAGI. The CDR3: CASSHGEDGYTF. The CDR3 DNA follows: TGTGCCAGCAGTCACGGGGAAGATGGCTACACCTTC.

V gene TRBV19 combines with J gene TRBJ2-1; no clear D. The CDR3 has 15 residues. V shed 1 base and J shed 5 bases, with 12 bases lying between them. Germline V CDR1 and CDR2: LNHDA, SQIVND (reference sequence). CDR3 bases: TGTGCCAGTAGTATAGGGGGATATCGAGACAATGAGCAGTTCTTC. Translated: CASSIGGYRDNEQFF.

This chain joins TRBV7-9 and TRBJ2-5, with TRBD1 matching 9 bases. Germline lookup yields CDR1 SEHNR and CDR2 FQNEAQ (reference sequence). Germline trimming cut 5 bases from V and 5 bases from J; bases unmatched to any gene: 6. CDR3 length: 14 amino acids. CDR3 bases: TGTGCCAGCAGCCGGGACAGGGATGAGGAGACCCAGTACTTC. Translated, it gives CASSRDRDEETQYF.

V usage is TRBV28 and J usage is TRBJ2-1; 8 nucleotides align to TRBD1. CDR3 length: 14 amino acids. The trim removed 6 bases at V and 6 bases at J, leaving 7 bases unmatched. Germline V gene data show CDR1 as MDHEN and CDR2 as SYDVKM. DNA for the CDR3: TGTGCCAGCAGGGACCAGGGGGCAATCAATGAGCAGTTCTTC. Protein sequence: CASRDQGAINEQFF.

This clone was detected a few times. Germline is not matched at one junction end, which may reflect a read error. The chain is built from TRBV5-1 and TRBJ2-5, with 9 bases that match TRBD2. The CDR3 length is 13 residues. Germline V gives CDR1 SGHRS, CDR2 YFSETQ. The CDR3 here is CASSPPGLATRYF. The DNA for the CDR3 is TGCGCCAGCAGCCCTCCGGGACTAGCAACCCGGTACTTC.

V is TRBV4-2 and J is TRBJ1-5; 10 bases fit TRBD1. CDR3 length: 14 residues. Germline loops: CDR1 LGHNA, CDR2 YNFKEQ. J was trimmed by 5 bases and V by 8 bases; bases with no gene match: 6. The CDR3 here is CASSIGTGDQPQHF. The CDR3 bases are TGTGCCAGCTCTATCGGGACAGGGGATCAGCCCCAGCATTTT.

CDR3 region: CASSVTSLSGELFF. Written as DNA, the CDR3 is TGTGCCAGCAGCGTGACTAGTTTGAGCGGGGAGCTGTTTTTT. The chain joins TRBV27 to TRBJ2-2, with a tentative D call TRBD2 (6 bases). The CDR3 spans 14 residues. V gave up 6 bases and J gave up 7 bases, with 15 bases separating them. The germline gives CDR1 MNHEY, CDR2 SMNVEV (reference sequence).

The chain carries TRBV13 and TRBJ2-7; D may be TRBD2 (6 bases). The CDR3 is 13 amino acids. From germline, CDR1 is PRHDT and CDR2 FYEKMQ (reference sequence). V lost 0 bases, J lost 6 bases, and 9 bases lay in between. CDR3 loop: CASSLGRGIEQYF. CDR3 nucleotide sequence: TGTGCCAGCAGCTTAGGCCGGGGGATCGAGCAGTACTTC.

The CDR3: CASSPDGGSGNTIYF. The CDR3 nucleotides are TGCGCCAGCAGCCCTGACGGTGGCTCTGGAAACACCATATATTTT. The J gene is TRBJ1-3, the V gene TRBV5-1; D unclear. In germline, CDR1 is SGHRS, CDR2 YFSETQ. Trimming left V 4 bases short and J 0 bases short, with 11 bases between. The length of the CDR3 is 15 residues.

The table lists this clone with a count of one. This chain links TRBV10-3 with TRBJ2-3; D is perhaps TRBD2 (5 bases). Between the trimmed V and J ends, which lost 8 bases and 0 bases, there was a span of 18 bases. Per germline, CDR1 ENHRY and CDR2 SYGVKD. The CDR3 runs to 16 residues. The chain's CDR3 is CAIGALGTSSTDTQYF. The CDR3 nucleotides read TGTGCCATCGGCGCACTAGGTACCTCTAGCACAGATACGCAGTATTTT.

The gene calls are TRBV5-1 and TRBJ2-5, with 8 bases identical to TRBD2. This CDR3 has 15 amino acids. V lost 3 bases and J lost 5; bases outside the gene matches: 9. The V gene's germline CDR1 is SGHRS and CDR2 YFSETQ. The CDR3 bases are TGCGCCAGCAGCTCCGGGACTAGTCAGTTGGAGACCCAGTACTTC. It yields the protein CASSSGTSQLETQYF.

This clone has a handful of counts. The chain is built from TRBV20-1 and TRBJ1-1; D is undetermined. The germline V gene encodes CDR1 DFQATT and CDR2 SNEGSKA (reference sequence). This CDR3 is built from 11 residues. The CDR3 nucleotides are TGCAGCAGGTTCGGAGGGACTGAAGCTTTCTTT. This codes for CSRFGGTEAFF.

The J gene is TRBJ1-1, the V gene TRBV29-1; TRBD1 might be the D (6 bases). Between the trimmed V and J ends, which lost 1 base and 1 base, there was a span of 13 bases. The CDR3 extends over 15 amino acids. Germline assignment: CDR1 SQVTM and CDR2 ANQGSEA. The CDR3 DNA follows: TGCAGCGTTGAAGGCAGGGGAGGCAAGAACACTGAAGCTTTCTTT. This gives the protein CSVEGRGGKNTEAFF.

This rearrangement joins TRBV7-2 to TRBJ2-5; unclear D gene. The V and J ends lost 7 bases and 0 bases respectively, with 9 bases between them. This CDR3 spans 13 amino acids. Germline CDR1 reads SGHTA; CDR2 reads FQGNSA. The CDR3 DNA follows: TGTGCCAGCACCCTGGGCTACCAAGAGACCCAGTACTTC. Translation: CASTLGYQETQYF.

The chain is built from TRBV28 and TRBJ1-1; 9 nucleotides match TRBD1. After removal of 8 bases from V and 0 bases from J, the junction contained 10 bases not matched to a gene. This CDR3 has 16 amino acids. The germline CDR1 and CDR2 sequences are MDHEN and SYDVKM. CDR3 DNA sequence: TGTGCCAGCTGGGACAGGGTGGGACGAATGAACACTGAAGCTTTCTTT. This encodes CASWDRVGRMNTEAFF. The entire variable domain, with the rest obtained from reference TRBV28 and TRBJ1-1, is as follows: DVKVTQSSRYLVKRTGEKVFLECVQDMDHENMFWYRQDPGLGLRLIYFSYDVKMKEKGDIPEGYSVSREKKERFSLILESASTNQTSMYLCASWDRVGRMNTEAFFGQGTRLTVV.

The rearrangement uses TRBV29-1 and TRBJ1-1, with D uncertain. CDR1 SQVTM and CDR2 ANQGSEA come from the germline V gene. Trimming removed 7 bases at V and 11 bases at J, with 11 bases between. The CDR3 sequence is 9 residues long. CDR3 amino acids: CSGPFRAFF. CDR3 nucleotide sequence: TGCAGCGGGCCTTTCCGCGCTTTCTTT.

The CDR3 region is CASSWGFGNTIYF. Here the CDR3 DNA reads TGTGCCAGCAGTTGGGGGTTCGGAAACACCATATATTTT. The chain uses TRBV6-1 and TRBJ1-3; possibly TRBD1 for D (5 bases). Trimming took 5 bases from V and 4 from J, leaving 9 bases between them. CDR3 length equals 13 residues. Germline V gene data show CDR1 as MNHNS and CDR2 as SASEGT.

The chain uses TRBV28 and TRBJ2-2, with a possible D match to TRBD2 (6 bases). The CDR3 runs 19 residues. Per the germline V gene, CDR1 is MDHEN and CDR2 is SYDVKM. Trimming removed 7 bases at V and 6 bases at J, with 30 bases between. The CDR3 nucleotides read TGTGCCAGCAACCCATCTATCGGGCGACTAGAGAGAGGGGCCGGGGAGCTGTTTTTT. This gives the protein CASNPSIGRLERGAGELFF. The full variable domain, rest sourced from reference TRBV28 and TRBJ2-2, is DVKVTQSSRYLVKRTGEKVFLECVQDMDHENMFWYRQDPGLGLRLIYFSYDVKMKEKGDIPEGYSVSREKKERFSLILESASTNQTSMYLCASNPSIGRLERGAGELFFGEGSRLTVL.

This chain uses TRBV5-6 with TRBJ2-1, with a weak D call TRBD2 (7 bases). The CDR3 contains 16 residues. V shed 3 bases and J shed 7 bases, with 20 bases lying between them. The germline V gene has CDR1 SGHDT and CDR2 YYEEEE. CDR3 sequence reads: CASSWGRLAVFNEQFF. The CDR3 DNA reads TGTGCCAGCAGCTGGGGGCGCCTAGCGGTCTTTAATGAGCAGTTCTTC.

The V and J genes are TRBV30 and TRBJ1-3, with TRBD1 identical over 11 bases. The CDR3 length is 15 residues. Losses at the gene ends were 0 bases for V and 4 bases for J; bases not matched to a gene: 2. Germline values: CDR1 GTSNPN, CDR2 SVGIG (reference sequence). The DNA for the CDR3 is TGTGCCTGGAGTGTGGACAGGGGGCTAGGAAACACCATATATTTT. The encoded protein is CAWSVDRGLGNTIYF.

The CDR3 protein is CASSPQGAVGEAFF. In DNA form, the CDR3 reads TGTGCCAGCAGCCCACAGGGGGCAGTGGGTGAAGCTTTCTTT. The gene calls are TRBV5-6 and TRBJ1-1; 9 bases map to TRBD1. The CDR3 sequence is 14 residues long. Germline values: CDR1 SGHDT, CDR2 YYEEEE. J gave up 7 bases and V 4 bases, and 8 bases lay outside the gene matches.

This clone has more than one count but fewer than ten. The genes are TRBV2 and TRBJ2-2; 7 bases are a match to TRBD1. Trimming cost V 4 bases and J 9 bases; bases outside gene matches: 8. This CDR3 contains 14 residues. Germline values: CDR1 SNHLY, CDR2 FYNNEI. In nucleotides, the CDR3 is TGTGCCAGCAGTGGCGTGACAGGGCTTAGGGAGCTGTTTTTT. Translating gives CASSGVTGLRELFF.

The chain links TRBV19 to TRBJ1-2, with 9 nucleotides matching TRBD1. Germline lookup yields CDR1 LNHDA and CDR2 SQIVND (reference sequence). V gave up 5 bases and J gave up 1 base; unmatched junction bases: 11. This CDR3 is 17 amino acids long. The chain's CDR3 is CASSSTPGQGFNYGYTF. As DNA, the CDR3 is TGTGCCAGTAGTTCCACCCCGGGACAGGGATTTAACTATGGCTACACCTTC.

This chain uses TRBV2 with TRBJ2-1; 7 positions agree with TRBD1. The CDR3 is 18 residues long. V shed 6 bases and J 6 bases; nucleotides not matched to a gene: 20. Germline V gene data show CDR1 as SNHLY and CDR2 as FYNNEI. CDR3 in DNA: TGTGCCAGCAGCGACAACTGGGGGCGGACAGGACCCTCCAATGAGCAGTTCTTC. Translating it yields CASSDNWGRTGPSNEQFF.

V gene TRBV6-6 combines with J gene TRBJ1-5; TRBD1 might be the D (5 bases). V shed 5 bases and J shed 8 bases, with 7 bases lying between them. CDR3 length: 11 residues. Germline-derived CDR1 and CDR2 are MNHNY and SVGAGI (reference sequence). The CDR3 coding sequence is TGTGCCAGCAGTATACAGGAGCCCCAGCATTTT. The encoded protein is CASSIQEPQHF.

The chain combines TRBV13 with TRBJ2-3, with TRBD2 identical over 7 bases. This CDR3 region has 15 residues. Germline assignment: CDR1 PRHDT and CDR2 FYEKMQ (reference sequence). V shed 0 bases, J shed 2 bases, and the junction held 2 bases outside the gene matches. The CDR3 loop reads CASSLGAGVTDTQYF. CDR3 bases: TGTGCCAGCAGCTTAGGTGCGGGGGTCACAGATACGCAGTATTTT.

This chain links TRBV18 with TRBJ2-2, with D unresolved. This CDR3 is 14 amino acids long. V lost 4 bases and J lost 3, with 9 bases in between. Germline lookup yields CDR1 KGHSH and CDR2 LQKENI. This CDR3 reads CASSLKGYTGELFF. The DNA for the CDR3 is TGTGCCAGCTCACTAAAAGGGTACACCGGGGAGCTGTTTTTT.